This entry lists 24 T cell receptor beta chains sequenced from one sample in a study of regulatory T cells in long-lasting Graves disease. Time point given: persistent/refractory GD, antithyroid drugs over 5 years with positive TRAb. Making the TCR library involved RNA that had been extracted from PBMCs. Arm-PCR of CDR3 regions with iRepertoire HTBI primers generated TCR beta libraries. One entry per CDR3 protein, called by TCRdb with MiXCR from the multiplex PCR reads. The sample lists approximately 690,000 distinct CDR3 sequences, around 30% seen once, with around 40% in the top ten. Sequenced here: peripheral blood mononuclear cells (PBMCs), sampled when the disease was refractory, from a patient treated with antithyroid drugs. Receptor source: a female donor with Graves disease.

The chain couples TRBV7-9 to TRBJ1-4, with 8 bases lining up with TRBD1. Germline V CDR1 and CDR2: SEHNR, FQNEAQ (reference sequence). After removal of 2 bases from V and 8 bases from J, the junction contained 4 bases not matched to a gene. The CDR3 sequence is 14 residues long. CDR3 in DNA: TGTGCCAGCAGCTTACAGGGGGCGGTCGAAAAACTGTTTTTT. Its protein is CASSLQGAVEKLFF.

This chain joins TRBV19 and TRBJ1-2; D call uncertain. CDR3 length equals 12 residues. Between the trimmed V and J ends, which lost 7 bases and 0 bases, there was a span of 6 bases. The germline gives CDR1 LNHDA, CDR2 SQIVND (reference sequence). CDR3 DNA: TGTGCCAGTACGAGGGCTAACTATGGCTACACCTTC. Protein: CASTRANYGYTF.

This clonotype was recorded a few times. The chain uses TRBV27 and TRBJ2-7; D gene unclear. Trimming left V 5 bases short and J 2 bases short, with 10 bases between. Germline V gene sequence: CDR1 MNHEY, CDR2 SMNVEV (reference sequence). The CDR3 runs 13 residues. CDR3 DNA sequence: TGTGCCAGCAGTCCTGCGGTCCCCTACGAGCAGTACTTC. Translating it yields CASSPAVPYEQYF.

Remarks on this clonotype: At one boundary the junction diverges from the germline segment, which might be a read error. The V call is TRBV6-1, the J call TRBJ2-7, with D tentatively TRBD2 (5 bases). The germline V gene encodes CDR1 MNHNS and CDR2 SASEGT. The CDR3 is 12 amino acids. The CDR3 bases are TGTGCCACCAGTAGGGAGCGGTACGAGCAGTACTTC. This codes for CATSRERYEQYF.

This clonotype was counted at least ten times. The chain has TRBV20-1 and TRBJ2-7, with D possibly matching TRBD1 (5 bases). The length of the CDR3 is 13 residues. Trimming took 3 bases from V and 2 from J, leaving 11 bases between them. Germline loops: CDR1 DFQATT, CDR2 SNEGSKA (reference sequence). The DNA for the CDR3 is TGCAGTGCTAGCCCAGGGTGGACCTACGAGCAGTACTTC. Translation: CSASPGWTYEQYF.

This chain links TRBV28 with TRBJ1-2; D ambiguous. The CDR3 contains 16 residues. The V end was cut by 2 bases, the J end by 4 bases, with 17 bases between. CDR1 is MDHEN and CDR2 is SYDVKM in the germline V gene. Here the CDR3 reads CASSLPGSRWGYGYTF. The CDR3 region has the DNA TGTGCCAGCAGTTTACCGGGCAGCCGCTGGGGCTATGGCTACACCTTC.

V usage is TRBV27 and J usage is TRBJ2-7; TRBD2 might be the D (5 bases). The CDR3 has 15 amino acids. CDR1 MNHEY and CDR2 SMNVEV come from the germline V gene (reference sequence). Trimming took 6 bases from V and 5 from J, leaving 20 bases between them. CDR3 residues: CASSLPGLLVHEQYF. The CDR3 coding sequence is TGTGCCAGCAGCCTTCCCGGACTTTTAGTTCACGAGCAGTACTTC.

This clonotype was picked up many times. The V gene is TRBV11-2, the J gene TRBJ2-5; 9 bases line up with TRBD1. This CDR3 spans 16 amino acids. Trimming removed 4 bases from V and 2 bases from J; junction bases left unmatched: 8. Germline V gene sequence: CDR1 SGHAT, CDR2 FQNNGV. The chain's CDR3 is CASSSLGQGIQETQYF. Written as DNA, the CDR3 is TGTGCCAGCAGCTCCCTAGGACAGGGGATTCAAGAGACCCAGTACTTC. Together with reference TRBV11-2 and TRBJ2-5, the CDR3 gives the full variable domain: EAGVAQSPRYKIIEKRQSVAFWCNPISGHATLYWYQQILGQGPKLLIQFQNNGVVDDSQLPKDRFSAERLKGVDSTLKIQPAKLEDSAVYLCASSSLGQGIQETQYFGPGTRLLVL.

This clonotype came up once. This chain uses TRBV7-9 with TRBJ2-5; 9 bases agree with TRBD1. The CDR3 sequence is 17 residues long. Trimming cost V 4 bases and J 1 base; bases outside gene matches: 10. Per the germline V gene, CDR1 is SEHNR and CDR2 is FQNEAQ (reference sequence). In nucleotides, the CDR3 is TGTGCCAGCAGCTGGGGGGGACAGGGAATTCCCCAAGAGACCCAGTACTTC. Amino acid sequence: CASSWGGQGIPQETQYF.

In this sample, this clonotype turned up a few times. The DNA of the CDR3 is TGTGCCAGCAGCCAAGCCTCAGGGGATCAGCCCCAGCATTTT. Residues: CASSQASGDQPQHF. The genes are TRBV3-1 and TRBJ1-5, with D possibly TRBD1 on 6 matching bases. V dropped 1 base and J dropped 5 bases, with 9 bases sitting between them. Germline V gene lookup returns CDR1 LGHDT and CDR2 YNNKEL (reference sequence). The CDR3 covers 14 residues.

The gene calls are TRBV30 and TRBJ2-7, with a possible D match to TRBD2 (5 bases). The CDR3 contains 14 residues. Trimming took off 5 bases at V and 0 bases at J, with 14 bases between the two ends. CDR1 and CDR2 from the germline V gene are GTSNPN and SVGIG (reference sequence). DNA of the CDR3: TGTGCCTGGGATCTCGGGGAAAGCTCCTACGAGCAGTACTTC. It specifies CAWDLGESSYEQYF.

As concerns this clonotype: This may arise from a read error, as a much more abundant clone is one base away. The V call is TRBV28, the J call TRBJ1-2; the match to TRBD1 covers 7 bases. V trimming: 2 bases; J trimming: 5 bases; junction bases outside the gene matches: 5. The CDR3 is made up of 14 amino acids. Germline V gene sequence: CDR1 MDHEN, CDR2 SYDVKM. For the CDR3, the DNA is TGTGCCAGCAGTTTAATTGACAGGGAGTATGGCTACACCTTC. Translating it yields CASSLIDREYGYTF.

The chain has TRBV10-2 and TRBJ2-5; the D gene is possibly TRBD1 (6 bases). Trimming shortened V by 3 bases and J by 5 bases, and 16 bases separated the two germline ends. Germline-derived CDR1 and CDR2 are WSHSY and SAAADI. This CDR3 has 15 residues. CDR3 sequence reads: CASSDETGSWETQYF. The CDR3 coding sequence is TGCGCCAGCAGTGATGAGACAGGTTCTTGGGAGACCCAGTACTTC.

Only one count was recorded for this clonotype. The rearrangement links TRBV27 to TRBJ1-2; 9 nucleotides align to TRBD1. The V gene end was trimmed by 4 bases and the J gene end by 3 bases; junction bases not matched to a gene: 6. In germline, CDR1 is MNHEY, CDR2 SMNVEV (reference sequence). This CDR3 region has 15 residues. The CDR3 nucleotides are TGTGCCAGCAGTTCCCCGGACAGGGGAGACTATGGCTACACCTTC. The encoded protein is CASSSPDRGDYGYTF.

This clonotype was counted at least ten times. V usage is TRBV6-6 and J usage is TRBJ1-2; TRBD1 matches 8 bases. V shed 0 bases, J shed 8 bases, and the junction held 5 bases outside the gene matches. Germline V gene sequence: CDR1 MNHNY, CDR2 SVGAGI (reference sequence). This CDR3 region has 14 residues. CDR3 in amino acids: CASSYSYRGDGYTF. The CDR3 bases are TGTGCCAGCAGTTACTCGTACAGGGGGGACGGCTACACCTTC.

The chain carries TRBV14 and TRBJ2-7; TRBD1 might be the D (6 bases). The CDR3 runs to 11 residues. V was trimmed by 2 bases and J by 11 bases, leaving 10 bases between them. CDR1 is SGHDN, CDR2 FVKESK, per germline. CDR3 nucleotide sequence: TGTGCCAGCAGCCAAACAGGGATTAAGTACTTC. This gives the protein CASSQTGIKYF.

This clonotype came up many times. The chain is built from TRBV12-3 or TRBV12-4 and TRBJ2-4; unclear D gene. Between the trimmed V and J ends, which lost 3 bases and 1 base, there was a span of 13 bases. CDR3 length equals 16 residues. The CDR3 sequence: CASSLGSWIAKNIQYF. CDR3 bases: TGTGCCAGCAGTTTGGGCAGCTGGATTGCCAAAAACATTCAGTACTTC.

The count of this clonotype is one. The CDR3 DNA reads TGCAGTGCTAGAGATCCGCTTCTCAGCGGGAGTGGGAACTCCTACGAGCAGTACTTC. Its translation: CSARDPLLSGSGNSYEQYF. The genes are TRBV20-1 and TRBJ2-7; 8 nucleotides agree with TRBD2. Per the germline V gene, CDR1 is DFQATT and CDR2 is SNEGSKA (reference sequence). V lost 0 bases to trimming and J lost 0 bases; unmatched junction nucleotides: 16. The CDR3 covers 19 residues.

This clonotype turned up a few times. The CDR3 region is CASRLGQGFEAFF. The CDR3 nucleotides are TGTGCCAGCAGGCTAGGACAGGGGTTTGAAGCTTTCTTT. The genes are TRBV27 and TRBJ1-1, with 9 positions matching TRBD1. The CDR3 extends over 13 amino acids. After removal of 6 bases from V and 7 bases from J, the junction contained 6 bases not matched to a gene. Looked up from germline, CDR1 is MNHEY and CDR2 is SMNVEV (reference sequence).

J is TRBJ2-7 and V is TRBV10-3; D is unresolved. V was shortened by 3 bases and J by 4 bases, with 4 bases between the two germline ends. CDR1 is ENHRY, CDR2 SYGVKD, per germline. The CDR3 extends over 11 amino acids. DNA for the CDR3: TGTGCCATCAGTGACGGATACGAGCAGTACTTC. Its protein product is CAISDGYEQYF.

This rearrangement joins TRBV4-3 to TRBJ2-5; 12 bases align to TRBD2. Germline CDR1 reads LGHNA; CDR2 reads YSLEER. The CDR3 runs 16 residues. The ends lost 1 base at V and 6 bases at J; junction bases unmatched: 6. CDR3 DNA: TGCGCCAGCAGCCAAGCCAAAGGACTAGCGGGAAAGACCCAGTACTTC. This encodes CASSQAKGLAGKTQYF.

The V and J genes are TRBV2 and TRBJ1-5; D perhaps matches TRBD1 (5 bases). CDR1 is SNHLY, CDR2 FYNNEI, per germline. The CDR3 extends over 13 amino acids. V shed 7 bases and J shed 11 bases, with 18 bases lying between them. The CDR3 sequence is CASTLGGVPTQHF. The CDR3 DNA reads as TGTGCCAGCACCCTGGGGGGGGTACCGACCCAGCATTTT.

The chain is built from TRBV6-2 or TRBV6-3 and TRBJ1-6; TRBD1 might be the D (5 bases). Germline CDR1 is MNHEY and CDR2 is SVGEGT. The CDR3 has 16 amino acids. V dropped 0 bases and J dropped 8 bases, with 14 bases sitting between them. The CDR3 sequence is CASSYSDTHRDSPLHF. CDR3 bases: TGTGCCAGCAGTTACTCGGACACGCATCGAGATTCACCCCTCCACTTT.

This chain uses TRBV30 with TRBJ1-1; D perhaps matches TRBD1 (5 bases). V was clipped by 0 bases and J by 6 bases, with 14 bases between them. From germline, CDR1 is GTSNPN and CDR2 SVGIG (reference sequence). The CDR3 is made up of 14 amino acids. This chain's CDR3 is CAWSVVGGAAEAFF. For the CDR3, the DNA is TGTGCCTGGAGTGTGGTGGGGGGAGCAGCTGAAGCTTTCTTT. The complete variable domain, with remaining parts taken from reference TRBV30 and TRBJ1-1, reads SQTIHQWPATLVQPVGSPLSLECTVEGTSNPNLYWYRQAAGRGLQLLFYSVGIGQISSEVPQNLSASRPQDRQFILSSKKLLLSDSGFYLCAWSVVGGAAEAFFGQGTRLTVV.